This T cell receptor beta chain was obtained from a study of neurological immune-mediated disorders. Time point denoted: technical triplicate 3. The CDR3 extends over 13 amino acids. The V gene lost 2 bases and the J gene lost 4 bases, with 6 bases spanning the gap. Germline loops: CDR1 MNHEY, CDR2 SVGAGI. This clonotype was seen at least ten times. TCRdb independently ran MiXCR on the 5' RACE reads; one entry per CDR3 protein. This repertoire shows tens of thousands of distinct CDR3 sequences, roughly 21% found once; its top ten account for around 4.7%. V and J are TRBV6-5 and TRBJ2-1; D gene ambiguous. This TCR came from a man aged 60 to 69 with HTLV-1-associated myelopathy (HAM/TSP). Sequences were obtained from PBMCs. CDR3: CASSYGRYNEQFF. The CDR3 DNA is TGTGCCAGCAGTTACGGCAGATACAATGAGCAGTTCTTC.